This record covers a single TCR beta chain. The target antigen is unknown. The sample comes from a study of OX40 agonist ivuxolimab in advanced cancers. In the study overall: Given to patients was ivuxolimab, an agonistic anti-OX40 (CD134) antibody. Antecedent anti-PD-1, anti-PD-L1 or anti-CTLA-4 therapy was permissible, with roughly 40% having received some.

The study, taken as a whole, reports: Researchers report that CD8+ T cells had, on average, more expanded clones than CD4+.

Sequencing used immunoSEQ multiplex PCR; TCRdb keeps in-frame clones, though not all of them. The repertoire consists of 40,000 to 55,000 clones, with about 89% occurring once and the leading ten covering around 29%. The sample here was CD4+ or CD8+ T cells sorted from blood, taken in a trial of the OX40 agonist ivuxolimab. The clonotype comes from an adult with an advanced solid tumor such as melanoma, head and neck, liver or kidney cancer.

The CDR3 DNA follows: TGTGCCAGCAGTGAAGGGGTTAGCACTGAAGCTTTCTTT. Encoded protein: CASSEGVSTEAFF. This chain links TRBV6-1 with TRBJ1-1, with D hard to call. Germline-derived CDR1 and CDR2 are MNHNS and SASEGT. CDR3 size: 13 residues. V dropped 1 base and J dropped 4 bases, with 7 bases sitting between them.